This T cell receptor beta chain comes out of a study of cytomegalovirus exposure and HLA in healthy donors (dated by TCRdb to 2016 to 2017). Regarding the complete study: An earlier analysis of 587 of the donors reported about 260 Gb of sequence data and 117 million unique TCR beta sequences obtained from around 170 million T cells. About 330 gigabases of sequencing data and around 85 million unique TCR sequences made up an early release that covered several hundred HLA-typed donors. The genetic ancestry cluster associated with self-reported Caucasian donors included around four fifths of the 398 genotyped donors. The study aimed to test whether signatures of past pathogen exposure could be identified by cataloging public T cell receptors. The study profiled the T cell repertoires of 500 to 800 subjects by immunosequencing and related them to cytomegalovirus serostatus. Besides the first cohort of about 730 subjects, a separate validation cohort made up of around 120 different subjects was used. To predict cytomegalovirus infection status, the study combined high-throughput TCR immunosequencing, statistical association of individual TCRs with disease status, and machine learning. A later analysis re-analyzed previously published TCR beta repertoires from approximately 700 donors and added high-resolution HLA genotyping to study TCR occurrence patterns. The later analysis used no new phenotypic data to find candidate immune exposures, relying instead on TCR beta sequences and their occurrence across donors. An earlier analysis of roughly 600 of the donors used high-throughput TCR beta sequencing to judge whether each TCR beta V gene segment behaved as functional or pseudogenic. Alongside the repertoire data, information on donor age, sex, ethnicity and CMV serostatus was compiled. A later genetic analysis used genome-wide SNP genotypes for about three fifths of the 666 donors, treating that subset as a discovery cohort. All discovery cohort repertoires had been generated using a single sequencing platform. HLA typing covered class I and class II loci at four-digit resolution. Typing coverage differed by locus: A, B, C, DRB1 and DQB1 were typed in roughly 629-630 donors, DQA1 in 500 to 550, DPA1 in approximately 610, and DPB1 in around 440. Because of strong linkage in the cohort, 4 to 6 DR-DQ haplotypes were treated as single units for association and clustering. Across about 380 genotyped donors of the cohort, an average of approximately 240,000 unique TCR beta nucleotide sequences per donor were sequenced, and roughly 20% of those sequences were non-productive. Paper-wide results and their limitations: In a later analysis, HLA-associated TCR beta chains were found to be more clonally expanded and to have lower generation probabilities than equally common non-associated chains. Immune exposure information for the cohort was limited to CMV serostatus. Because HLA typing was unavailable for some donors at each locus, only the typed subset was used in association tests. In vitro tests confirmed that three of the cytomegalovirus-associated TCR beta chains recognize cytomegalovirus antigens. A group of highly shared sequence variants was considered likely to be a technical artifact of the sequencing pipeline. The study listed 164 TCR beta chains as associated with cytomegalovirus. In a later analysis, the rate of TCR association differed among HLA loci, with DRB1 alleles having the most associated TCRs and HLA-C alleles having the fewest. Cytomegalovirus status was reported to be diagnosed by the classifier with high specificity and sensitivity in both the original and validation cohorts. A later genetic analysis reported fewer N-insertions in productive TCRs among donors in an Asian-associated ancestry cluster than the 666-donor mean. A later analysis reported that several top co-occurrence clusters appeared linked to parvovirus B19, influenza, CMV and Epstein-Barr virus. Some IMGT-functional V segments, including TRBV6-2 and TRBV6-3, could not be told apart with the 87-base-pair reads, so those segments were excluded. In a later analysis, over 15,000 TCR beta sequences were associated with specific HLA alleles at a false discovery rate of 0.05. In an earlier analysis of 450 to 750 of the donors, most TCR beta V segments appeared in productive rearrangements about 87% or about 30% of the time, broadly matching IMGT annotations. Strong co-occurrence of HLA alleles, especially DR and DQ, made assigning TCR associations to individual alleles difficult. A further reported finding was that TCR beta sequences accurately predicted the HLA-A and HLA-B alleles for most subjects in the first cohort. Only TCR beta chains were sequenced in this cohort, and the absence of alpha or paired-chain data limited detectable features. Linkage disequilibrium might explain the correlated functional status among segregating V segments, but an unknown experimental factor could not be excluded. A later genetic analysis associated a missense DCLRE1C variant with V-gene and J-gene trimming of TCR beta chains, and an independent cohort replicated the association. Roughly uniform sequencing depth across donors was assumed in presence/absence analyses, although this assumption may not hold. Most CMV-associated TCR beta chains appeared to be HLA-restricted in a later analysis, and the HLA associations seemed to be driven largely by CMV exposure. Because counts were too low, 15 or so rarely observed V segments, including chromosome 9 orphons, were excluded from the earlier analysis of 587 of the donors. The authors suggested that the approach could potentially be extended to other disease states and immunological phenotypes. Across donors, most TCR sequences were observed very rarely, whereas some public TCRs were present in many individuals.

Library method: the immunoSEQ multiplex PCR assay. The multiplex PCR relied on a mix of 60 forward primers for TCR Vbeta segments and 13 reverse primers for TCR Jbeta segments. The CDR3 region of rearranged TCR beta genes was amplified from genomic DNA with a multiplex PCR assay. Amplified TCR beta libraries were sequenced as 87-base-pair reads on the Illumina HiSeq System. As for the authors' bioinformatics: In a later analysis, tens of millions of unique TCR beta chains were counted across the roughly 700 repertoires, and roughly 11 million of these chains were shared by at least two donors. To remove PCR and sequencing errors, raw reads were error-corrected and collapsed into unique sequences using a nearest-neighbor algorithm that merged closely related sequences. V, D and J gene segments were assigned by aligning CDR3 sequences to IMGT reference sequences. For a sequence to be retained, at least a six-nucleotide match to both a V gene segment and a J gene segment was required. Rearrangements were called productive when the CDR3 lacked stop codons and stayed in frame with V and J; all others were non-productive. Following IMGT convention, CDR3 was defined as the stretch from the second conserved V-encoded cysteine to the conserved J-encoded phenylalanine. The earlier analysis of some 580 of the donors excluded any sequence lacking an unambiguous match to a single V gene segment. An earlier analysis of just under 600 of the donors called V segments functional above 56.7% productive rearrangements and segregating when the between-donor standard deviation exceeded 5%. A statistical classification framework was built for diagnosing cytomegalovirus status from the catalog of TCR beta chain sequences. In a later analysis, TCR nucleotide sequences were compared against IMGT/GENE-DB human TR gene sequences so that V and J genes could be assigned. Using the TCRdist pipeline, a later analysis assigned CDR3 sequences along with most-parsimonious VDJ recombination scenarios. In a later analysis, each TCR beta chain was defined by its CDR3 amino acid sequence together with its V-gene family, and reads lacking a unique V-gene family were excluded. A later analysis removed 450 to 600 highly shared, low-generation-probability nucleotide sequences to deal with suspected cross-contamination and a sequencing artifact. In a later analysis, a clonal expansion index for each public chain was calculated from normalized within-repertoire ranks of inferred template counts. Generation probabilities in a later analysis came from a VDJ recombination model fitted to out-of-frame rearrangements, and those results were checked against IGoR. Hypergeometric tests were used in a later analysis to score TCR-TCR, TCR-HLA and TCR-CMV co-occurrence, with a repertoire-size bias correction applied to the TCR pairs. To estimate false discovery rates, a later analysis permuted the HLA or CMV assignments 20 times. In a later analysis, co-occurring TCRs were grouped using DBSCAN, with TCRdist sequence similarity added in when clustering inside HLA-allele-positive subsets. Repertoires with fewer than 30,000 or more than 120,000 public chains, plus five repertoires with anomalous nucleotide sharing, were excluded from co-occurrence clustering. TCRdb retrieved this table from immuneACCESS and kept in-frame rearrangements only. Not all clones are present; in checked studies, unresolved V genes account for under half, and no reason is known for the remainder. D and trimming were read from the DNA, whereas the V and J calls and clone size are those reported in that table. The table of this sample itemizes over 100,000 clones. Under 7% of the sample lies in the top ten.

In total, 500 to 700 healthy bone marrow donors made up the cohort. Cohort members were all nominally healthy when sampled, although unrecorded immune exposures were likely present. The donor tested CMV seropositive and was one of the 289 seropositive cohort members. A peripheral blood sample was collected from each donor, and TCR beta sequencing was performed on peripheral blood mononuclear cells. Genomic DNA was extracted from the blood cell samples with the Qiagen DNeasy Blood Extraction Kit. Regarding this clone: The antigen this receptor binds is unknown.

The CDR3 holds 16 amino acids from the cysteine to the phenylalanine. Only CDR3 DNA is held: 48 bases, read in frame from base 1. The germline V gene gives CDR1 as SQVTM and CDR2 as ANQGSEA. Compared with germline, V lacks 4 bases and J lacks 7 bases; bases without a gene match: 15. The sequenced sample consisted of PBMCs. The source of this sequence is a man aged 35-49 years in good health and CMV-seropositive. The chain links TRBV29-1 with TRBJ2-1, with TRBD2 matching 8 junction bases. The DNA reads TGCAGCGTTGGGAGCCCCGACCGGGCGGGGGGAAATGAGCAGTTCTTC. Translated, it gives CSVGSPDRAGGNEQFF.